This T cell receptor (beta chain) was recorded in a study of OX40 agonist ivuxolimab in advanced cancers. With respect to the entire study: Ivuxolimab was an agonistic, fully human IgG2 monoclonal antibody directed against OX40 (CD134), a costimulatory receptor. Intravenous ivuxolimab was administered to patients every 2 weeks at six dose levels: 0.01, 0.1, 0.3, 1.5, 3 and 10 mg/kg. Among the approximately 50 dose-escalation patients, 19 had hepatocellular carcinoma, approximately 15 melanoma, 9 renal cell carcinoma and 9 head and neck cancer. In the dose-escalation cohort, around four fifths of patients were male, and the mean age was approximately 60 years, with a range of about 23 to 85. Prior anti-PD-1, anti-PD-L1 or anti-CTLA-4 therapy was permitted, and roughly two fifths of dose-escalation patients had received checkpoint inhibitors. Partial responses were achieved by three dose-escalation patients, of whom one had hepatocellular carcinoma and two had cutaneous melanoma. Peripheral TCRbeta sequencing was intended to test whether TCR sequence diversity was altered and clonal T-cell expansion was caused by ivuxolimab. The paper describes the monotherapy dose-escalation part (N of about 47 patients) of the phase I trial of ivuxolimab.

Genomic DNA was isolated from the sorted cells so that the TCRbeta CDR3 region could be sequenced. The immunoSEQ Assay was used to sequence the TCRbeta CDR3 regions. Entries here come from immuneACCESS through TCRdb and include only in-frame sequences with V and J called. Some clones fail to appear in such tables; in the studies checked, an unresolved V gene covers under half of the shortfall, and the cause of the remainder is unknown. The sample table records 100,000 to 150,000 clones; roughly 93% of these occur just once. The ten most abundant clones make up more than 0.15% of the sample. Including the terminal cysteine and phenylalanine, the CDR3 comprises 16 residues. The sequence is cut down to CDR3 DNA, 48 bases in frame from base 1. From the germline V gene, CDR1 is SGDLS and CDR2 is YYNGEE. The germline V end is reduced by 3 bases and the J end by 0 bases; junction bases left unmatched: 5.

About this clone itself: Its binding antigen is unknown. There are no base qualities to consult, and no much larger clone falls within one base.

The paper's findings and limits, for the study overall: Low levels of normalized T-cell clonal expansion were also seen in some nonresponding patients. In the 0.1-3.0 mg/kg groups, partial responders were among the patients with the lowest normalized peripheral clonal expansion, particularly in CD8+ T cells. After ivuxolimab, expanded clones were on average more numerous among CD8+ T cells than among CD4+ T cells. The antigen specificity of the peripheral T cells that underwent clonal expansion was not determined. At doses from 0.1 to 3.0 mg/kg, clonal expansion was seen in both CD4+ and CD8+ blood T cells between baseline and week 6.

The trial excluded patients who had a history of autoimmune disease or who were on systemic immunosuppression. Peripheral blood for TCR sequencing was drawn from every dose cohort at baseline, at cycle 4 day 1 and at cycle 7 day 1. Samples were obtained from an open-label, multicenter, first-in-human phase I dose-escalation trial of ivuxolimab. Adults with locally advanced or metastatic melanoma, renal cell, hepatocellular, or head and neck squamous cell carcinoma were enrolled in the trial. CD4+ and CD8+ T cells were sorted separately from peripheral blood before TCR sequencing. The sample was CD4+ or CD8+ T cells sorted from blood, taken in a trial of the OX40 agonist ivuxolimab. The TCR sequence derives from an adult with an advanced solid tumor such as melanoma, head and neck, liver or kidney cancer. The rearranged chain carries TRBV9 and TRBJ2-3, and 9 junction bases match TRBD1. CDR3 reads: CASSAGQGFSTDTQYF. The nucleotide sequence reads as follows: TGTGCCAGCAGCGCGGGACAGGGTTTCAGCACAGATACGCAGTATTTT.